This T cell receptor (beta chain) was captured in a study of T cells in Graves' hyperthyroidism and ophthalmopathy. This CDR3 comprises 14 residues. V gave up 11 bases and J gave up 0 bases, with 17 bases separating them. Germline V CDR1 and CDR2: SNHLY, FYNNEI. This clonotype was seen repeatedly, ten times or more. PBMCs were sourced from roughly 10 ml fresh peripheral blood. Researchers took RNA transcripts and amplified the TCR beta CDR3 regions from them. The study used the HTBI primer set for a first-round RT-PCR of the TCR CDR3. TCRdb reprocessed the multiplex PCR reads with MiXCR, giving one entry per CDR3 protein. The repertoire holds 250,000 to 300,000 distinct CDR3 sequences, with roughly 15% as singletons.

Material: blood. The rearrangement joins TRBV2 to TRBJ2-7; D might be TRBD2 (7 bases). This clonotype was obtained from a young woman with Graves' hyperthyroidism that later progressed to Graves' ophthalmopathy. CDR3: CAGEGDSSSYEQYF. In nucleotides, the CDR3 is TGTGCCGGGGAGGGGGACTCGAGCTCCTACGAGCAGTACTTC.